Detailed here is one TCR beta chain. Its antigen is unidentified. The CDR3 extends over 15 amino acids. In germline, CDR1 is SGHDT, CDR2 YYEEEE. The J segment lost 6 bases and the V segment lost 5 bases, leaving 6 bases of the junction unmatched. These data originate in a study of T cell repertoires in cytomegalovirus infection. Study-level information: Evidence of both CMV infection and a matching HLA type came from public TCR beta signatures.

Notes on the study in general: Carriers of CMV and the relevant HLA type were discriminated by public TCR beta frequency. Clonotype analysis showed dominance of the ex vivo response by HLA-C-restricted CMV-specific TCR beta clonotypes.

One entry per CDR3 protein results from TCRdb running MiXCR on the reads. The sample has approximately 190,000 distinct CDR3 sequences, under 30% seen once. This sequence joins TRBV5-6 and TRBJ2-5; 14 nucleotides align to TRBD2. This sequence was found in a human donor in good health (CMV status not recorded). Some clones in this sample may be carry-over from other donors' samples. The specimen was PBMCs. CDR3 DNA sequence: TGTGCCAGCAGGACTAGCGGGGGGGCCGGGAAGACCCAGTACTTC. Protein product: CASRTSGGAGKTQYF.